This passage covers 14 T cell receptor beta chains from one sample sequenced in a study of blood T cell repertoires in COVID-19. Method: immunoSEQ multiplex PCR; TCRdb's copy keeps in-frame clones and lacks some. This table has around 260,000 clones, about 87% appearing once. The sequencing sample was made of peripheral blood. Receptor source: a man aged 55-75 years who had recovered from COVID-19.

This clone came up many times. The V and J genes are TRBV7-8 and TRBJ1-1; no clear D. Germline CDR1 reads SGHVS; CDR2 reads FQNEAQ. V lost 6 bases and J lost 6, with 26 bases in between. The CDR3 runs to 17 residues. This CDR3 is CASSPIGSGLRSPEAFF. The CDR3 DNA reads as TGTGCCAGCAGTCCCATAGGGTCGGGGTTAAGGTCACCTGAAGCTTTCTTT.

The chain is built from TRBV6-5 and TRBJ1-2, with D tentatively TRBD1 (6 bases). The germline V gene encodes CDR1 MNHEY and CDR2 SVGAGI. V lost 4 bases and J 4 bases, leaving 16 bases between the germline ends. This CDR3 has 15 amino acids. The DNA of the CDR3 is TGTGCCAGCAGTTCGCCGGGACACCTCCTCTATGGCTACACCTTC. Residues: CASSSPGHLLYGYTF.

V usage is TRBV5-4 and J usage is TRBJ1-3; 10 bases are a match to TRBD1. Germline V CDR1 and CDR2: SGHNT, YYREEE (reference sequence). The length of the CDR3 is 15 residues. Trimming at V came to 0 bases and at J to 3 bases, leaving 0 bases not matched to a gene. The CDR3 here is CASSLGDRGGNTIYF. The CDR3 DNA reads TGTGCCAGCAGCTTGGGGGACAGGGGTGGAAACACCATATATTTT. Drawing the rest from reference TRBV5-4 and TRBJ1-3, the complete variable domain is ETGVTQSPTHLIKTRGQQVTLRCSSQSGHNTVSWYQQALGQGPQFIFQYYREEENGRGNFPPRFSGLQFPNYSSELNVNALELDDSALYLCASSLGDRGGNTIYFGEGSWLTVV.

In its sample, this clone was seen a few times. The chain has TRBV25-1 and TRBJ1-3; the match to TRBD1 covers 7 bases. J lost 4 bases, V lost 2 bases, and 2 bases had no gene match. The CDR3 runs to 14 residues. Germline CDR1 and CDR2: MGHDK and SYGVNS. Written as DNA, the CDR3 is TGTGCCAGCAGTGAAGCAGGGGGAGGAAACACCATATATTTT. This encodes CASSEAGGGNTIYF.

The DNA for the CDR3 is TGTGCCAGCAGTACACAGGGGGCGCGAGAGACCCAGTACTTC. The encoded protein is CASSTQGARETQYF. The chain uses TRBV9 and TRBJ2-5; TRBD1 matches 9 bases. CDR3 size: 14 residues. Trimming at V came to 5 bases and at J to 4 bases, leaving 6 bases not matched to a gene. The germline V gene has CDR1 SGDLS and CDR2 YYNGEE. Using reference TRBV9 and TRBJ2-5 for the parts outside the CDR3, the full variable domain is DSGVTQTPKHLITATGQRVTLRCSPRSGDLSVYWYQQSLDQGLQFLIQYYNGEERAKGNILERFSAQQFPDLHSELNLSSLELGDSALYFCASSTQGARETQYFGPGTRLLVL.

In the case of this clone: A junction boundary mismatches the germline segment, possibly from a read error. V is TRBV7-7 and J is TRBJ2-5; D is possibly TRBD2 (6 bases). Per the germline V gene, CDR1 is SSHAT and CDR2 is FNYEAQ (reference sequence). CDR3 size: 17 residues. CDR3 nucleotide sequence: TGTGCTAGCAGCTTAGGACCCGTGGCGGGGTCGGGAGAGACCCAGTACTTC. Its protein product is CASSLGPVAGSGETQYF.

The chain recombines TRBV4-2 with TRBJ1-1, with D perhaps TRBD1 (6 bases). V was trimmed by 1 base and J by 6 bases, leaving 9 bases between them. This CDR3 has 13 residues. Germline values: CDR1 LGHNA, CDR2 YNFKEQ. The CDR3 DNA follows: TGTGCCAGCAGCCAAGCAGGGACATCTGAAGCTTTCTTT. It is translated as CASSQAGTSEAFF.

The chain employs TRBV11-2 and TRBJ2-3; 14 bases are a match to TRBD2. The CDR3 spans 16 residues. V shed 6 bases, J shed 4 bases, and the junction held 6 bases outside the gene matches. The germline gives CDR1 SGHAT, CDR2 FQNNGV. This chain's CDR3 is CASRRLAGGQADTQYF. DNA for the CDR3: TGTGCCAGCAGGCGACTAGCGGGGGGGCAAGCAGATACGCAGTATTTT. Full variable domain (outside the CDR3, taken from reference TRBV11-2 and TRBJ2-3): EAGVAQSPRYKIIEKRQSVAFWCNPISGHATLYWYQQILGQGPKLLIQFQNNGVVDDSQLPKDRFSAERLKGVDSTLKIQPAKLEDSAVYLCASRRLAGGQADTQYFGPGTRLTVL.

This chain uses TRBV6-5 with TRBJ2-2; TRBD1 agrees at 7 bases. This CDR3 is built from 14 residues. Germline V gene lookup returns CDR1 MNHEY and CDR2 SVGAGI. V was pared by 6 bases and J by 6 bases, with 7 bases of the junction left unmatched. In DNA form, the CDR3 reads TGTGCCAGCAGGGCGACAGGGATGGCCGGGGAGCTGTTTTTT. It encodes CASRATGMAGELFF.

V usage is TRBV7-9 and J usage is TRBJ1-4; D is undetermined. This CDR3 comprises 13 residues. V gave up 5 bases and J gave up 8 bases, with 12 bases separating them. Germline V CDR1 and CDR2: SEHNR, FQNEAQ (reference sequence). CDR3 sequence (DNA): TGTGCCAGCAGCCCAGAGGTGGAGGAAAAACTGTTTTTT. This translates into CASSPEVEEKLFF.

The V gene is TRBV2, the J gene TRBJ1-5; 9 bases align to TRBD1. Germline CDR1 SNHLY, CDR2 FYNNEI. The CDR3 consists of 14 residues. The V segment lost 5 bases and the J segment 4 bases; nucleotides outside the gene matches: 3. DNA for the CDR3: TGTGCCAGCAGTTGGGACAGGGCAAATCAGCCCCAGCATTTT. It specifies CASSWDRANQPQHF.

This chain uses TRBV5-4 with TRBJ2-1; 8 positions agree with TRBD2. The CDR3 spans 15 residues. CDR1 and CDR2 from the germline V gene are SGHNT and YYREEE (reference sequence). The trim removed 2 bases at V and 2 bases at J, leaving 3 bases unmatched. The DNA for the CDR3 is TGTGCCAGCAGCTTAGGCGGGGGGACCTACAATGAGCAGTTCTTC. Its protein product is CASSLGGGTYNEQFF.

This chain connects TRBV10-3 to TRBJ2-5; D might be TRBD2 (6 bases). Germline V gene sequence: CDR1 ENHRY, CDR2 SYGVKD. The germline V and J ends were trimmed by 4 bases and 1 base, with 13 bases remaining between them. The CDR3 sequence is 15 residues long. Here the CDR3 reads CAISATGTPQETQYF. CDR3 coding DNA: TGTGCCATCAGTGCGACGGGGACTCCCCAAGAGACCCAGTACTTC.

The V and J genes are TRBV5-4 and TRBJ2-5; 13 nucleotides align to TRBD2. The CDR3 is 15 residues long. Trimming removed 4 bases from V and 2 bases from J; junction bases left unmatched: 2. Per germline, CDR1 SGHNT and CDR2 YYREEE (reference sequence). The DNA of the CDR3 is TGTGCCAGCAGCCCGACTAGCGGGGGGCAAGAGACCCAGTACTTC. This translates into CASSPTSGGQETQYF.